Following are 22 T cell receptor beta chains from one sample sequenced in a study of T cells in Graves' hyperthyroidism and ophthalmopathy. TCR beta CDR3 regions were amplified from RNA. During a first-round RT-PCR of the TCR CDR3, the HTBI primer set was used. TCRdb fed the multiplex PCR reads into MiXCR, producing one record per CDR3 protein. In the table there are nearly 750,000 distinct CDR3 sequences, around 40% of which are singletons. Sequences were obtained from blood. All receptors derive from a woman in her thirties or forties with Graves' hyperthyroidism.

V and J are TRBV4-3 and TRBJ2-6, with D hard to call. The CDR3 runs 14 residues. In germline, CDR1 is LGHNA, CDR2 YSLEER. V was cut by 4 bases and J by 4 bases, with 8 bases left in between. The CDR3 here is CASSRAPGANVLTF. CDR3 in DNA: TGCGCCAGCAGCCGGGCCCCGGGGGCCAACGTCCTGACTTTC.

The gene calls are TRBV4-3 and TRBJ1-2, with no clear D. In germline, CDR1 is LGHNA, CDR2 YSLEER. The CDR3 has 15 residues. Trimming took 1 base from V and 4 from J, leaving 13 bases between them. The CDR3 nucleotides read TGCGCCAGCAGCCAAGGCTCATACGGAGGCTATGGCTACACCTTC. This codes for CASSQGSYGGYGYTF.

The rearrangement uses TRBV11-2 and TRBJ2-2; D tentatively reads TRBD1 or TRBD2 (5 bases each). CDR3 length equals 14 residues. Germline V gene lookup returns CDR1 SGHAT and CDR2 FQNNGV. Trimming pared 5 bases from V and 7 bases from J, leaving 14 bases between. This CDR3 is CASSPIGAGGELFF. CDR3 nucleotide sequence: TGTGCCAGCAGCCCCATCGGGGCTGGCGGGGAGCTGTTTTTT.

This clonotype was observed a handful of times. V and J are TRBV4-3 and TRBJ1-1; D is unresolved. V lost 1 base and J lost 6, with 6 bases in between. CDR1 and CDR2 from the germline V gene are LGHNA and YSLEER. This CDR3 contains 12 residues. CDR3 DNA sequence: TGCGCCAGCAGCCAAGGGTTTTCTGAAGCTTTCTTT. The encoded protein is CASSQGFSEAFF.

This clonotype has at least ten counts. The rearrangement joins TRBV20-1 to TRBJ1-2, with D maybe TRBD1 (5 bases). Trimming pared 0 bases from V and 4 bases from J, leaving 9 bases between. Germline-derived CDR1 and CDR2 are DFQATT and SNEGSKA (reference sequence). This CDR3 has 13 amino acids. The DNA of the CDR3 is TGCAGTGCTAGAGATGTGGGGGGCTATGGCTACACCTTC. Its translation is CSARDVGGYGYTF.

This clonotype was detected a few times. V usage is TRBV7-2 and J usage is TRBJ1-4; perhaps TRBD1 as D (5 bases). The V end was cut by 5 bases, the J end by 4 bases, with 14 bases between. There are 15 residues in the CDR3. Germline V gene lookup returns CDR1 SGHTA and CDR2 FQGNSA. The CDR3 reads CASSRGTGINEKLFF. The CDR3 nucleotides read TGTGCCAGCAGCCGGGGCACAGGTATTAATGAAAAACTGTTTTTT.

The rearrangement uses TRBV20-1 and TRBJ2-2; 13 bases align to TRBD2. This CDR3 is 17 amino acids long. V lost 3 bases to trimming and J lost 2 bases; unmatched junction nucleotides: 6. Germline V CDR1 and CDR2: DFQATT, SNEGSKA (reference sequence). The CDR3 coding sequence is TGCAGTGCTAGGAGACTAGCGGGAGGACCTAACACCGGGGAGCTGTTTTTT. It translates to CSARRLAGGPNTGELFF.

Comments on this clonotype: The conserved phenylalanine or tryptophan is not found at the CDR3 terminus, so this likely reflects a read error. It is unclear where the CDR3 begins or ends on the DNA, so no DNA is shown, and the CDR3 is as TCRdb lists it. The gene calls are TRBV10-3 and TRBJ2-6. The CDR3 extends over 8 residues, inclusive of both ends. Germline V gene lookup returns CDR1 ENHRY and CDR2 SYGVKD. The CDR3: CAISEMSS.

V and J are TRBV7-2 and TRBJ1-6; 12 bases line up with TRBD1. V lost 4 bases and J lost 7; bases outside the gene matches: 8. The germline CDR1 and CDR2 sequences are SGHTA and FQGNSA. The CDR3 length is 17 residues. For the CDR3, the DNA is TGTGCCAGCAGCTCCGTGGGACAGGGGGCGGAAAATTCACCCCTCCACTTT. This gives the protein CASSSVGQGAENSPLHF. The complete variable domain, with remaining parts taken from reference TRBV7-2 and TRBJ1-6, reads GAGVSQSPSNKVTEKGKDVELRCDPISGHTALYWYRQSLGQGLEFLIYFQGNSAPDKSGLPSDRFSAERTGGSVSTLTIQRTQQEDSAVYLCASSSVGQGAENSPLHFGNGTRLTVT.

The V gene is TRBV29-1, the J gene TRBJ1-5; no reliable D call. CDR1 is SQVTM, CDR2 ANQGSEA, per germline. V dropped 6 bases and J dropped 11 bases, with 14 bases sitting between them. This CDR3 spans 11 amino acids. The CDR3 region is CSVLGWETQHF. CDR3 coding DNA: TGCAGCGTCCTCGGATGGGAGACCCAGCATTTT.

This clonotype was counted ten times or more. The rearrangement joins TRBV13 to TRBJ1-5; D gene uncertain. The length of the CDR3 is 15 residues. The germline gives CDR1 PRHDT, CDR2 FYEKMQ (reference sequence). Trimming stripped 0 bases from V and 0 bases from J, with 6 bases between. CDR3 sequence (DNA): TGTGCCAGCAGCTTAGGCATGAATAGCAATCAGCCCCAGCATTTT. The encoded protein is CASSLGMNSNQPQHF.

This clonotype was detected ten times or more. This chain links TRBV10-3 with TRBJ2-7; D may be TRBD2 (5 bases). The germline CDR1 and CDR2 sequences are ENHRY and SYGVKD. V was clipped by 6 bases and J by 7 bases, with 10 bases between them. The CDR3 loop spans 11 amino acids. In DNA, the CDR3 is TGTGCCATCAGCGCGGGCGGGGAGCAGTACTTC. This encodes CAISAGGEQYF.

V is TRBV29-1 and J is TRBJ1-2; the D is unclear. V lost 5 bases, J lost 3 bases, and 13 bases lay in between. The CDR3 length is 13 residues. Germline V CDR1 and CDR2: SQVTM, ANQGSEA. The CDR3 is CSVKVPQDYGYTF. CDR3 nucleotides: TGCAGCGTTAAGGTCCCCCAGGACTATGGCTACACCTTC. The full variable domain, its missing parts supplied by reference TRBV29-1 and TRBJ1-2, is SAVISQKPSRDICQRGTSLTIQCQVDSQVTMMFWYRQQPGQSLTLIATANQGSEATYESGFVIDKFPISRPNLTFSTLTVSNMSPEDSSIYLCSVKVPQDYGYTFGSGTRLTVV.

This clonotype was found a few times. The chain has TRBV13 and TRBJ2-7; a possible D gene is TRBD1 (5 bases). V shed 2 bases and J shed 7 bases, with 18 bases lying between them. The germline V gene encodes CDR1 PRHDT and CDR2 FYEKMQ (reference sequence). The CDR3 is 15 residues long. The CDR3 loop reads CASSLIRGSLKEQYF. The CDR3, as DNA: TGTGCCAGCAGCTTAATAAGGGGATCTCTGAAGGAGCAGTACTTC.

This clonotype has more than one count but fewer than ten. The chain combines TRBV20-1 with TRBJ2-5; D remains unclear. Trimming cost V 3 bases and J 4 bases, with 9 bases left between them. This CDR3 is 12 amino acids long. Germline V CDR1 and CDR2: DFQATT, SNEGSKA (reference sequence). CDR3 residues: CSASVLRETQYF. The CDR3 DNA reads TGCAGTGCTAGTGTATTACGAGAGACCCAGTACTTC.

This clonotype came up a few times. The chain employs TRBV2 and TRBJ2-7; 7 nucleotides align to TRBD1. This CDR3 contains 14 residues. Germline V gene sequence: CDR1 SNHLY, CDR2 FYNNEI. V lost 4 bases to trimming and J lost 7 bases; unmatched junction nucleotides: 10. The CDR3 spells CASSGLDRVGEQYF. The CDR3 DNA follows: TGTGCCAGCAGTGGCCTCGACAGGGTAGGGGAGCAGTACTTC. The entire variable domain, with the rest obtained from reference TRBV2 and TRBJ2-7, is as follows: EPEVTQTPSHQVTQMGQEVILRCVPISNHLYFYWYRQILGQKVEFLVSFYNNEISEKSEIFDDQFSVERPDGSNFTLKIRSTKLEDSAMYFCASSGLDRVGEQYFGPGTRLTVT.

In this sample, this clonotype turned up many times. The chain links TRBV6-5 to TRBJ2-7; D is unresolved. Trimming removed 10 bases at V and 2 bases at J, with 12 bases between. CDR3 length equals 12 residues. CDR1 is MNHEY and CDR2 is SVGAGI in the germline V gene. CDR3 DNA: TGTGCCACTGAGACGGATACCTACGAGCAGTACTTC. This translates into CATETDTYEQYF.

This clonotype was counted between two and nine times. This CDR3 reads CASSPDPSRGANTGELFF. CDR3 nucleotides: TGTGCCAGCAGCCCCGACCCAAGTAGGGGGGCGAACACCGGGGAGCTGTTTTTT. This chain joins TRBV9 and TRBJ2-2; D may correspond to TRBD1 or TRBD2 (6 bases each). Trimming removed 4 bases at V and 0 bases at J, with 19 bases between. The CDR3 spans 18 residues. CDR1 and CDR2 (germline): SGDLS, YYNGEE.

This clonotype was found a few times. The rearrangement uses TRBV12-3 or TRBV12-4 and TRBJ2-5; D is unclear. V lost 3 bases and J lost 6, with 11 bases in between. The CDR3 covers 13 residues. The DNA of the CDR3 is TGTGCCAGCAGTTTTGTCACGCCGAAGACCCAGTACTTC. The encoded protein is CASSFVTPKTQYF.

This clonotype was recorded many times. The chain uses TRBV24-1 and TRBJ1-2; D call uncertain. V was shortened by 4 bases and J by 8 bases, with 13 bases between the two germline ends. The CDR3 extends over 13 amino acids. Germline CDR1 and CDR2: KGHDR and SFDVKD. CDR3 nucleotide sequence: TGTGCCACCAGTGACGGGATAGGGAGGGGCTACACCTTC. This sequence encodes CATSDGIGRGYTF.

The gene calls are TRBV10-3 and TRBJ1-3; D possibly corresponds to TRBD1 (5 bases). The CDR3 contains 15 residues. With 2 bases removed from V and 8 bases from J, the gap between germline ends came to 16 bases. Germline assignment: CDR1 ENHRY and CDR2 SYGVKD. Written as DNA, the CDR3 is TGTGCCATCAGTGAGACTAGCGGGGCGGCGGACACCATATATTTT. Residues: CAISETSGAADTIYF.

There are many counts of this clonotype. The chain has TRBV7-8 and TRBJ1-3; D gene ambiguous. V was clipped by 1 base and J by 4 bases, with 14 bases between them. This CDR3 has 16 amino acids. From germline, CDR1 is SGHVS and CDR2 FQNEAQ. CDR3 in DNA: TGTGCCAGCAGCTTAGAGTTTGTTGGGGTGGGAAACACCATATATTTT. Translating it yields CASSLEFVGVGNTIYF.